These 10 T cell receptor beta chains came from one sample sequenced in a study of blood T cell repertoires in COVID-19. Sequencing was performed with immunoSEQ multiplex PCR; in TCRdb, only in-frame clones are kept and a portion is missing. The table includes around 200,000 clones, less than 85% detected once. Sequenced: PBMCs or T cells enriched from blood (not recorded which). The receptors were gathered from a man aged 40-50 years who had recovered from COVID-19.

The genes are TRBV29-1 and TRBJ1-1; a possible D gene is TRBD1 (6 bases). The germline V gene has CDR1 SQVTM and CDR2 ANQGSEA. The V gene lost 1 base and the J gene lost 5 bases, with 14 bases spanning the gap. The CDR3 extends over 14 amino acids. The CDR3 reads CSVEGKGHTTEAFF. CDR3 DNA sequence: TGCAGCGTTGAAGGAAAGGGACACACGACTGAAGCTTTCTTT.

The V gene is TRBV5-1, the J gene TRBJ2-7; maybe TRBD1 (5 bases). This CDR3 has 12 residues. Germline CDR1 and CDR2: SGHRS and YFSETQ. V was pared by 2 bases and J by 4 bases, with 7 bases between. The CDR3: CASSFSGYEQYF. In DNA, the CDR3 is TGCGCCAGCAGCTTTTCAGGGTACGAGCAGTACTTC.

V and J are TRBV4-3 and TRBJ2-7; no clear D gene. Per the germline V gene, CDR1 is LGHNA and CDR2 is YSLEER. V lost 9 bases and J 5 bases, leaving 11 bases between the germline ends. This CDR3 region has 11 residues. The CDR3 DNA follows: TGCGCCAGTCGGCTAGACCACGAGCAGTACTTC. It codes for CASRLDHEQYF.

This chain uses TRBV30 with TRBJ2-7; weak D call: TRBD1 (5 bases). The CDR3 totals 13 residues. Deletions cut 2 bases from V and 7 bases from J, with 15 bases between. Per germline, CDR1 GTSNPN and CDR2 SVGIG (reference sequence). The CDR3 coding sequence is TGTGCCTGGAGTCTAGGACAACTGAGGGAGCAGTACTTC. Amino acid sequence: CAWSLGQLREQYF.

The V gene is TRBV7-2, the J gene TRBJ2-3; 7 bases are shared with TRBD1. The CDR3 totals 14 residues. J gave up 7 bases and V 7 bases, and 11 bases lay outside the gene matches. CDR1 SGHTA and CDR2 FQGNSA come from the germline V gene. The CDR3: CASTALGGSHTQYF. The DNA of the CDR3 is TGTGCCAGCACCGCCCTAGGGGGCTCCCATACGCAGTATTTT.

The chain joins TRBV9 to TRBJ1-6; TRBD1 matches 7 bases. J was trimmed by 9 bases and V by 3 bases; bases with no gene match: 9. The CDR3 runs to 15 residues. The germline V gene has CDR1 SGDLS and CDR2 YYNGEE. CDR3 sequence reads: CASSATGVLVSPLHF. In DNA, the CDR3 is TGTGCCAGCAGCGCAACAGGGGTTCTCGTTTCACCCCTCCACTTT.

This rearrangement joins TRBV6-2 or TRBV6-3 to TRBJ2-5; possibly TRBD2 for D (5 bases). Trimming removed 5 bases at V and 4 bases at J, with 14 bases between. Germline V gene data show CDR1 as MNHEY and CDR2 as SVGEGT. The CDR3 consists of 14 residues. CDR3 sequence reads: CASSRESGGETQYF. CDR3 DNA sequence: TGTGCCAGCAGTAGGGAGTCGGGTGGAGAGACCCAGTACTTC.

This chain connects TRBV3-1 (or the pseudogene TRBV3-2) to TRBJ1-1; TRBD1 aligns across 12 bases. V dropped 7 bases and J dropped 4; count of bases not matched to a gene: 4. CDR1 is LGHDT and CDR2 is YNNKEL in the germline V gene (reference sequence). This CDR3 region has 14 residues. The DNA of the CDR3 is TGTGCCAGCACCGGGACAGGGGGCATCACTGAAGCTTTCTTT. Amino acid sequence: CASTGTGGITEAFF.

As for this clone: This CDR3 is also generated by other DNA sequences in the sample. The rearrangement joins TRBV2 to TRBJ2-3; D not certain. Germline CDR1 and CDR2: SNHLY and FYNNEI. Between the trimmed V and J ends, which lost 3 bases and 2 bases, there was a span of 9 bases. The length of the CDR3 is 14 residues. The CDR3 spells CASSDGLITDTQYF. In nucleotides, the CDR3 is TGTGCCAGCAGTGATGGGCTTATCACAGATACGCAGTATTTT.

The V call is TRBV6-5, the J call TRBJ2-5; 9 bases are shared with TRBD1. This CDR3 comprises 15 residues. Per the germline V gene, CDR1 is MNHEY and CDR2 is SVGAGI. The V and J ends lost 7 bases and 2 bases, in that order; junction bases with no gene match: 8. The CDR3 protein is CASTGDRGIQETQYF. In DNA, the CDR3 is TGTGCCAGCACGGGTGACAGGGGGATACAAGAGACCCAGTACTTC.